Detailed here is one T cell receptor (beta chain). The antigen it recognizes is unknown. In total, fewer than 750 healthy bone marrow donors made up the cohort. Cohort members were all nominally healthy when sampled, although unrecorded immune exposures were likely present. The donor was CMV seronegative and belonged to the group of over 350 seronegative cohort members. A peripheral blood sample was provided by each donor, and peripheral blood mononuclear cells were used for TCR beta sequencing. Genomic DNA extraction from the blood cell samples was performed with the Qiagen DNeasy Blood Extraction Kit. This entry belongs to a study of cytomegalovirus exposure and HLA in healthy donors (dated by TCRdb to about 2017). Regarding the research as a whole: According to an earlier analysis of a few hundred of the donors, roughly 180 million T cells yielded 90 million to 130 million unique TCR beta sequences and 276 Gb of sequence data. Approximately 310 gigabases of sequencing data and 91 million or so unique TCR sequences made up an early release that covered several hundred HLA-typed donors. Among the roughly 380 genotyped donors, around 81% belonged to the genetic ancestry cluster associated with self-reported Caucasian donors. The aim of the study was to test whether cataloging public T cell receptors could identify signatures of past pathogen exposure. Using immunosequencing, the study profiled T cell repertoires from about 650 subjects and related those repertoires to cytomegalovirus serostatus. Along with the approximately 620-subject first cohort, a separate validation cohort of around 110 different subjects was used. To predict cytomegalovirus infection status, the study combined high-throughput TCR immunosequencing, statistical association of individual TCRs with disease status, and machine learning. In a later analysis, previously published TCR beta repertoires from fewer than 750 donors were re-analyzed and high-resolution HLA genotyping was added so that TCR occurrence patterns could be studied. The later analysis used no new phenotypic data to find candidate immune exposures, relying instead on TCR beta sequences and their occurrence across donors. An earlier analysis of several hundred of the donors used high-throughput TCR beta sequencing to judge whether each TCR beta V gene segment behaved as functional or pseudogenic. Alongside the repertoire data, information on donor age, sex, ethnicity and CMV serostatus was compiled. A later genetic analysis used genome-wide SNP genotypes for about 55% of the 666 donors, treating that subset as a discovery cohort. Every discovery cohort repertoire had been produced on one sequencing platform. HLA typing covered class I and class II loci at four-digit resolution. Typing coverage varied by locus: roughly 629-640 donors for A, B, C, DRB1 and DQB1; more than 500 for DQA1; over 600 for DPA1; approximately 450 for DPB1. Five DR-DQ haplotypes were treated as single units for association and clustering because of strong linkage in the cohort. Among 350 to 400 genotyped donors of the cohort, an average of roughly 240,000 unique TCR beta nucleotide sequences were sequenced per donor, roughly 20% of them non-productive. Results the study describes overall, beyond this receptor: Several of the top co-occurrence clusters appeared to be linked to parvovirus B19, influenza, CMV and Epstein-Barr virus, according to a later analysis. In a later analysis, TCR association rates were found to vary across HLA loci, with the most associated TCRs seen for DRB1 alleles and the fewest for HLA-C alleles. A later analysis associated 16,951 TCR beta sequences with specific HLA alleles at a false discovery rate of 0.05. Because HLA typing was missing for some donors at each locus, association tests included only the typed subset. In a later analysis, HLA-associated TCR beta chains showed more clonal expansion and lower generation probabilities than non-associated chains that were equally common. CMV serostatus was the only immune exposure information available for the cohort. A further reported finding was that TCR beta sequences accurately predicted the HLA-A and HLA-B alleles for most subjects in the first cohort. The study gave a list of 150 to 200 TCR beta chains associated with cytomegalovirus. While some public TCRs were present in many individuals, most TCR sequences turned up only very rarely across donors. About 15 rarely observed V segments, including chromosome 9 orphons, were excluded from the earlier analysis of a few hundred of the donors because counts were too low. Linkage disequilibrium might explain the correlated functional status among segregating V segments, but an unknown experimental factor could not be ruled out. Strong co-occurrence of HLA alleles, especially DR and DQ, made assigning TCR associations to individual alleles difficult. Broadly in line with IMGT annotations, most TCR beta V segments showed up in productive rearrangements about 87% or about 30% of the time in an earlier analysis of around 550 of the donors. According to the authors, the approach could potentially be generalized to other disease states and immunological phenotypes. A later analysis found that most CMV-associated TCR beta chains appeared HLA-restricted, with HLA associations seemingly driven largely by CMV exposure. Sequencing depth was assumed to be roughly uniform across donors in the presence/absence analyses, though that assumption may not hold. The cohort was sequenced for TCR beta chains only, and without alpha or paired-chain data the features that could be detected were limited. A few of the identified cytomegalovirus-associated TCR beta chains were confirmed in vitro to be specific for cytomegalovirus antigens. The sequencing pipeline was judged likely to have produced a cluster of highly shared sequence variants as a technical artifact. A later genetic analysis associated a missense DCLRE1C variant with V-gene and J-gene trimming of TCR beta chains, and an independent cohort replicated the association. A later genetic analysis reported fewer N-insertions in productive TCRs among donors in an Asian-associated ancestry cluster than the roughly 620-donor mean. The classifier was reported to diagnose cytomegalovirus status with high specificity and sensitivity in both the original and validation cohorts. The 87-base-pair reads could not distinguish some IMGT-functional V segments, including TRBV6-2 and TRBV6-3, so those segments were excluded.

The library was produced with the immunoSEQ multiplex PCR assay. For the multiplex PCR, a mixture combining 60 forward primers for TCR Vbeta segments and 13 reverse primers for TCR Jbeta segments was used. The CDR3 region of rearranged TCR beta genes was amplified from genomic DNA by a multiplex PCR assay. The amplified TCR beta libraries were sequenced on the Illumina HiSeq System as 87-base-pair reads. In the authors' own workflow: Across the roughly 600 repertoires, a later analysis counted approximately 83 million unique TCR beta chains, 9.5 million to 12 million of which were shared by at least two donors. Raw reads were error-corrected and collapsed into unique sequences with a nearest-neighbor algorithm that merged closely related sequences to remove PCR and sequencing errors. V, D and J gene segments were assigned by aligning CDR3 sequences to IMGT reference sequences. Each retained sequence needed at least a six-nucleotide match to both a V gene segment and a J gene segment. A rearrangement was called productive if the CDR3 had no stop codons and remained in frame with V and J, and every other rearrangement was called non-productive. Following IMGT convention, CDR3 was defined as the stretch from the second conserved V-encoded cysteine to the conserved J-encoded phenylalanine. The earlier analysis of some 550 of the donors excluded any sequence lacking an unambiguous match to a single V gene segment. In an earlier analysis of around 600 of the donors, V segments were called functional above 56.7% productive rearrangements and were called segregating when the between-donor standard deviation exceeded 5%. A statistical classification framework was developed to diagnose cytomegalovirus status using the catalog of TCR beta chain sequences. V and J gene assignment, in a later analysis, came from comparing TCR nucleotide sequences with IMGT/GENE-DB human TR gene sequences. Using the TCRdist pipeline, a later analysis assigned CDR3 sequences along with most-parsimonious VDJ recombination scenarios. In a later analysis, every TCR beta chain was defined by the combination of its CDR3 amino acid sequence and its V-gene family, and reads without a unique V-gene family were dropped. A later analysis removed nearly 600 highly shared, low-generation-probability nucleotide sequences to deal with suspected cross-contamination and a sequencing artifact. In a later analysis, a clonal expansion index for each public chain was calculated from normalized within-repertoire ranks of inferred template counts. In a later analysis, generation probabilities were computed with a VDJ recombination model fitted to out-of-frame rearrangements, and the resulting probabilities were checked against IGoR. Hypergeometric tests were used in a later analysis to score TCR-TCR, TCR-HLA and TCR-CMV co-occurrence, with a repertoire-size bias correction applied to the TCR pairs. A later analysis estimated false discovery rates by permuting HLA or CMV assignments 20 times. In a later analysis, co-occurring TCRs were grouped using DBSCAN, with TCRdist sequence similarity added in when clustering inside HLA-allele-positive subsets. For co-occurrence clustering, repertoires with fewer than 30,000 or more than 120,000 public chains were excluded, along with about five repertoires with anomalous nucleotide sharing. Sourced from immuneACCESS, this table was stored by TCRdb with only in-frame sequences that have V and J called. A share of the clones is absent; for the studies checked, an unresolved V gene accounts for under half, and the remainder has no known explanation. The DNA was the basis for D and trimming; V, J and clone size are from that table. The sample's own table lists 120,000 or so clones. The ten largest account for less than 4.5% of the sample.

The germline V gene provides CDR1 SGDLS and CDR2 YYNGEE. Including the terminal cysteine and phenylalanine, the CDR3 comprises 14 residues. This entry keeps only the CDR3 DNA: 42 bases, framed from base 1. Cut back by 0 bases and 3 bases, the V and J ends lie 9 bases apart. The source material was PBMCs. The chain is encoded by TRBV9 joined to TRBJ2-5; the D gene is perhaps TRBD1, from 6 matching bases. This clonotype originated in a man between 18 and 35 years old in good health and CMV-seronegative. CDR3 reads: CASSVAGQKETQYF. In nucleotide form, the sequence is TGTGCCAGCAGCGTAGCTGGACAGAAAGAGACCCAGTACTTC.